Below are 15 T cell receptor beta chains sequenced from a single sample in a study of shared clonotypes between healthy human individuals (dated by TCRdb to between 2020 and 2021). CD8 naive samples consisted of CD45RO-negative cells that were positively selected for CCR7, yielding a CD45RA+CCR7+ population without TemRA cells. The receptor library was made with the immunoSEQ multiplex PCR assay. TCRdb took this table from immuneACCESS and kept in-frame rearrangements with V and J called. Such tables lack part of the clones; where checked against another copy, unresolved V genes explain under half of the gap, and the rest is unexplained. The table for this sample lists millions of clones; under 95% of them were counted only once. The ten largest clones take up 1.5% to 2% of the sample. The sequencing input was naive CD8+ T cells from PBMCs. Per the publication, the cell subset or site label means: CD45RA+CCR7+. The source is a man younger than 35 in good health. Some clones in this sample may be carry-over from other donors' samples.

The CDR3 region is CASGPLGQGAGDNEQFF. The CDR3 nucleotides read TGTGCCAGCGGACCCCTGGGACAGGGGGCAGGAGACAATGAGCAGTTCTTC. The V call is TRBV9, the J call TRBJ2-1, with 12 bases lining up with TRBD1. CDR1 is SGDLS, CDR2 YYNGEE, per germline. The ends lost 7 bases at V and 5 bases at J; junction bases unmatched: 13. This CDR3 spans 17 amino acids.

This clone was found once. The V and J genes are TRBV9 and TRBJ2-7; TRBD2 matches at 9 bases. CDR1 is SGDLS and CDR2 is YYNGEE in the germline V gene. V gave up 0 bases and J gave up 3 bases; unmatched junction bases: 7. CDR3 length equals 16 residues. CDR3 loop: CASSVDDSGRSYEQYF. The CDR3 DNA reads as TGTGCCAGCAGCGTAGATGATAGCGGGAGAAGCTACGAGCAGTACTTC.

The V and J genes are TRBV19 and TRBJ1-1; no firm D call. Trimming removed 2 bases at V and 3 bases at J, with 19 bases between. Germline CDR1 reads LNHDA; CDR2 reads SQIVND (reference sequence). The CDR3 loop spans 17 amino acids. The CDR3 region is CASSITRSGRWDTEAFF. The CDR3, as DNA: TGTGCCAGTAGTATAACCCGATCCGGGAGGTGGGACACTGAAGCTTTCTTT. Drawing the rest from reference TRBV19 and TRBJ1-1, the complete variable domain is DGGITQSPKYLFRKEGQNVTLSCEQNLNHDAMYWYRQDPGQGLRLIYYSQIVNDFQKGDIAEGYSVSREKKESFPLTVTSAQKNPTAFYLCASSITRSGRWDTEAFFGQGTRLTVV.

The rearrangement links TRBV27 to TRBJ2-4, with D uncertain. From germline, CDR1 is MNHEY and CDR2 SMNVEV (reference sequence). V was shortened by 2 bases and J by 0 bases, with 11 bases between the two germline ends. This CDR3 has 16 amino acids. The CDR3 here is CASSLMGKLAKNIQYF. The CDR3 DNA reads as TGTGCCAGCAGTTTAATGGGAAAACTAGCCAAAAACATTCAGTACTTC.

The chain carries TRBV10-1 and TRBJ1-5; TRBD1 is a possible D gene (5 bases). The CDR3 contains 17 residues. Germline assignment: CDR1 WNHNN and CDR2 SYGVQD (reference sequence). V was cut by 0 bases and J by 0 bases, with 12 bases left in between. The CDR3 region is CASSESLRGGSNQPQHF. As DNA, the CDR3 is TGCGCCAGCAGTGAGTCGTTAAGGGGTGGTAGCAATCAGCCCCAGCATTTT.

The table lists this clone with a count of one. V gene TRBV6-5 combines with J gene TRBJ2-5; D gene unclear. Germline V gene data show CDR1 as MNHEY and CDR2 as SVGAGI. This CDR3 is built from 13 residues. V was clipped by 6 bases and J by 2 bases, with 10 bases between them. CDR3 DNA sequence: TGTGCCAGCAGCGAGACATTTCAAGAGACCCAGTACTTC. Protein sequence: CASSETFQETQYF.

This clone was counted between two and nine times. This sequence joins TRBV27 and TRBJ1-1, with D possibly TRBD1 on 6 matching bases. There are 15 residues in the CDR3. Looked up from germline, CDR1 is MNHEY and CDR2 is SMNVEV (reference sequence). The V gene lost 0 bases and the J gene lost 0 bases, with 8 bases spanning the gap. Written as DNA, the CDR3 is TGTGCCAGCAGTTTATCCGGGACAATGAACACTGAAGCTTTCTTT. As protein: CASSLSGTMNTEAFF.

The chain is built from TRBV7-6 and TRBJ2-5; 10 positions agree with TRBD1. The CDR3 has 14 residues. Per the germline V gene, CDR1 is SGHVS and CDR2 is FNYEAQ. Trimming removed 3 bases from V and 2 bases from J; junction bases left unmatched: 0. The CDR3 coding sequence is TGTGCCAGCAGCTTGGGACAGGGGCAAGAGACCCAGTACTTC. Translation: CASSLGQGQETQYF.

The chain links TRBV4-3 to TRBJ2-3; 10 bases are a match to TRBD2. CDR3 length: 15 residues. CDR1 is LGHNA and CDR2 is YSLEER in the germline V gene. The V segment lost 1 base and the J segment 6 bases; nucleotides outside the gene matches: 4. The CDR3 protein is CASSQALAGWDTQYF. DNA of the CDR3: TGCGCCAGCAGCCAAGCACTAGCGGGATGGGATACGCAGTATTTT.

The J gene is TRBJ2-5, the V gene TRBV7-2, with D perhaps TRBD1 (6 bases). CDR3 length equals 17 residues. Between the trimmed V and J ends, which lost 7 bases and 5 bases, there was a span of 26 bases. Germline CDR1 reads SGHTA; CDR2 reads FQGNSA. The chain's CDR3 is CASTSKGGVIRRETQYF. For the CDR3, the DNA is TGTGCCAGCACTTCCAAAGGGGGTGTGATCCGGCGGGAGACCCAGTACTTC.

This rearrangement joins TRBV4-3 to TRBJ1-2; the D gene is possibly TRBD1 (5 bases). This CDR3 spans 15 amino acids. With 0 bases removed from V and 3 bases from J, the gap between germline ends came to 11 bases. Germline V gives CDR1 LGHNA, CDR2 YSLEER. This chain's CDR3 is CASSQEQGLHYGYTF. As DNA, the CDR3 is TGCGCCAGCAGCCAAGAGCAGGGCCTCCACTATGGCTACACCTTC.

This rearrangement joins TRBV29-1 to TRBJ1-1; 8 bases align to TRBD1. V was clipped by 7 bases and J by 5 bases; unmatched bases: 12. Germline assignment: CDR1 SQVTM and CDR2 ANQGSEA. The CDR3 extends over 14 amino acids. Written as DNA, the CDR3 is TGCAGCGCTACCTATCAGGGGGCTAGGACTGAAGCTTTCTTT. Protein: CSATYQGARTEAFF.

V usage is TRBV7-6 and J usage is TRBJ1-3; TRBD1 matches at 7 bases. The CDR3 has 14 residues. V was pared by 2 bases and J by 2 bases, with 0 bases of the junction left unmatched. Germline V gives CDR1 SGHVS, CDR2 FNYEAQ. The CDR3 DNA reads as TGTGCCAGCAGCTTAACAGGGGCTGGAAACACCATATATTTT. This sequence encodes CASSLTGAGNTIYF.

To note about this clone: Within the sample, other DNA sequences also encode this same CDR3. The V and J genes are TRBV4-3 and TRBJ2-1; 12 bases line up with TRBD2. Germline V gives CDR1 LGHNA, CDR2 YSLEER. V lost 1 base and J lost 0; bases outside the gene matches: 4. The CDR3 is made up of 18 amino acids. The CDR3 DNA follows: TGCGCCAGCAGCCAAGGACTAGCGGGAGCTCTCTCCTACAATGAGCAGTTCTTC. Encoded protein: CASSQGLAGALSYNEQFF.

About this clone itself: Other DNA sequences from this sample encode an identical CDR3 as well. The CDR3 here is CASSFTGTSYEQYF. The CDR3, as DNA: TGTGCCAGCAGTTTTACAGGGACCTCCTACGAGCAGTACTTC. This chain joins TRBV27 and TRBJ2-7, with D possibly TRBD1 on 6 matching bases. Looked up from germline, CDR1 is MNHEY and CDR2 is SMNVEV (reference sequence). This CDR3 region has 14 residues. V lost 3 bases to trimming and J lost 0 bases, with 9 bases between them.